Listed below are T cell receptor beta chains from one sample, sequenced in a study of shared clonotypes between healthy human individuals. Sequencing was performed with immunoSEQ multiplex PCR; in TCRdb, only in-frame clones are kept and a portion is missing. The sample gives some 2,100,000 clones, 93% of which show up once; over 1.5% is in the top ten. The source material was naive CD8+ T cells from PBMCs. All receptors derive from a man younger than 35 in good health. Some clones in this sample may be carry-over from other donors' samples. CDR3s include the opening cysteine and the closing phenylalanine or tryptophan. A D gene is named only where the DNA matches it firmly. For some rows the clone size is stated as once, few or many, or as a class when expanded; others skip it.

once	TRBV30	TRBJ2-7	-	CASSSGTGEYEQYF	TGTGCCTCTTCAAGCGGCACAGGAGAATACGAGCAGTACTTC
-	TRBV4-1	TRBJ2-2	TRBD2	CASSQVLAGWEGELFF	TGCGCCAGCAGCCAAGTACTAGCGGGATGGGAGGGGGAGCTGTTTTTT
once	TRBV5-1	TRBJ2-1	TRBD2	CASQLQTSGSYNEQFF	TGCGCCAGTCAACTCCAGACTAGCGGCTCCTACAATGAGCAGTTCTTC
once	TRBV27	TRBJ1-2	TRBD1	CASSFRDRGTLGYGYTF	TGTGCCAGCAGTTTTAGGGACAGGGGCACCCTCGGCTATGGCTACACCTTC
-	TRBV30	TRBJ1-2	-	CAWSVLGGSYGYTF	TGTGCCTGGAGTGTACTTGGGGGATCCTATGGCTACACCTTC
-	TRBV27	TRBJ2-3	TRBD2	CASSLVLAGGADTQYF	TGTGCCAGCAGTTTAGTACTAGCGGGAGGAGCAGATACGCAGTATTTT
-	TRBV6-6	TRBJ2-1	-	CASSYSSRGPYNEQFF	TGTGCCAGCAGTTACTCTAGCCGTGGCCCCTACAATGAGCAGTTCTTC
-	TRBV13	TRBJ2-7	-	CASSQGGPYAYEQYF	TGTGCCAGCAGCCAGGGGGGGCCTTACGCGTACGAGCAGTACTTC
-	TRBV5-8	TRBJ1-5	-	CASRLDQPQHF	TGTGCCAGCAGGCTAGATCAGCCCCAGCATTTT
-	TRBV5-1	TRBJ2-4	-	CASSSGGYSSLAKNIQYF	TGCGCCAGCAGCTCTGGTGGTTACTCATCCCTAGCCAAAAACATTCAGTACTTC
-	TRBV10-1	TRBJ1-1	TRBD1	CASSEGPRTGENTEAFF	TGCGCCAGCAGTGAGGGTCCTCGGACAGGGGAGAACACTGAAGCTTTCTTT
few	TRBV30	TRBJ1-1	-	CAWSDRALTEAFF	TGTGCCTGGAGTGACAGGGCTCTCACTGAAGCTTTCTTT
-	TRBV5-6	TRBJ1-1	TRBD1	CATPKPQQGMNTEAFF	TGTGCCACGCCGAAGCCTCAACAGGGGATGAACACTGAAGCTTTCTTT
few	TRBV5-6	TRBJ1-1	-	CASSLGRTEAFF	TGTGCCAGCAGCTTGGGTCGGACTGAAGCTTTCTTT
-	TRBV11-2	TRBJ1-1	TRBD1	CASSPPIIQGRTEAFF	TGTGCCAGCAGCCCTCCCATAATACAGGGGAGGACTGAAGCTTTCTTT
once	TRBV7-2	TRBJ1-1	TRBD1	CASRTGGFTEAFF	TGTGCCAGCAGGACAGGGGGCTTCACTGAAGCTTTCTTT
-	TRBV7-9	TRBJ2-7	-	CASSGRTTEPEQYF	TGTGCCAGCAGCGGACGGACGACTGAACCCGAGCAGTACTTC
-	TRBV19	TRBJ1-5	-	CASSTLGGGQPQHF	TGTGCCAGTAGTACACTGGGGGGCGGTCAGCCCCAGCATTTT
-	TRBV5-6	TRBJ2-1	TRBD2	CASSFSGTRSYNEQFF	TGTGCCAGCAGCTTCAGCGGGACCCGCTCCTACAATGAGCAGTTCTTC
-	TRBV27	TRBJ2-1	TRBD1	CASSSGTGSYNEQFF	TGTGCCAGCAGTTCTGGGACAGGGTCCTACAATGAGCAGTTCTTC
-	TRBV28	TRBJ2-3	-	CASSWGQNTDTQYF	TGTGCCAGCAGCTGGGGGCAGAACACAGATACGCAGTATTTT
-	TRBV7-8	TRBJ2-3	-	CASSVDSGNTDTQYF	TGTGCCAGCAGCGTGGACAGCGGAAACACAGATACGCAGTATTTT
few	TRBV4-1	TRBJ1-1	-	CASSQVTGNTEAFF	TGCGCCAGCAGCCAAGTCACGGGTAACACTGAAGCTTTCTTT
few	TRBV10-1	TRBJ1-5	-	CASSDGGDSNQPQHF	TGCGCCAGCAGTGATGGGGGAGACAGCAATCAGCCCCAGCATTTT
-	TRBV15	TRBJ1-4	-	CATSRDPKDEKLFF	TGTGCCACCAGCAGAGATCCGAAGGATGAAAAACTGTTTTTT
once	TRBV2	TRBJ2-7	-	CASQGLSYEQYF	TGTGCCAGCCAGGGGTTGAGCTACGAGCAGTACTTC
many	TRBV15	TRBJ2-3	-	CATSTGPGRTDTQYF	TGTGCCACCAGCACCGGGCCAGGGAGAACAGATACGCAGTATTTT
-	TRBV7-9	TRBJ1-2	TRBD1	CASSPGGQYPGYTF	TGTGCCAGCAGCCCCGGGGGACAGTACCCTGGCTACACCTTC
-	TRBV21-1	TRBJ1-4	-	CASSTIRVGGATNEKLFF	TGTGCCAGCAGCACTATCCGGGTCGGAGGGGCAACTAATGAAAAACTGTTTTTT
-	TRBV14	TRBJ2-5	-	CASSGPNGETQYF	TGTGCCAGTTCTGGACCCAACGGAGAGACCCAGTACTTC
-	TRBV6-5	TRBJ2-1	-	CASSGSSYNEQFF	TGTGCCAGCAGCGGAAGTTCCTACAATGAGCAGTTCTTC
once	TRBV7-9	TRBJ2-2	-	CATKFGGELFF	TGTGCCACAAAGTTTGGCGGGGAGCTGTTTTTT
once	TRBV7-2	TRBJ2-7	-	CASSLMLSSSGEQYF	TGTGCCAGCAGCTTGATGCTCTCATCCTCAGGCGAGCAGTACTTC
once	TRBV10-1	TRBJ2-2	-	CASSKLRSGELFF	TGCGCCAGCAGTAAGCTTAGGTCCGGGGAGCTGTTTTTT
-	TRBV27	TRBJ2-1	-	CASSWGESYNEQFF	TGTGCCAGCAGTTGGGGGGAATCCTACAATGAGCAGTTCTTC
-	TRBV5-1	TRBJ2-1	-	CASSLLGDYNEQFF	TGCGCCAGCAGCTTATTAGGTGATTACAATGAGCAGTTCTTC